This TCR beta chain was captured in a study of cytomegalovirus exposure and HLA in healthy donors. Points from the study as a whole: According to an earlier analysis, most TCR beta V segments yielded productive rearrangements about 87% or about 30% of the time. Looking again later, the authors saw that most CMV-associated TCR beta chains seemed HLA-restricted. Sequencing likely caused a cluster of highly shared sequence variants.

Only one count was recorded for this clone. What it recognizes is unknown. The CDR3 has 16 amino acids. V was pared by 4 bases and J by 6 bases, with 13 bases of the junction left unmatched. In germline, CDR1 is LGHNA, CDR2 YNFKEQ. PCR amplification relied on 60 Vbeta primers (plus 13 Jbeta primers). Data came from immunoSEQ multiplex PCR; TCRdb stores just in-frame clones and leaves some out. The top ten clones hold about 7% of a sample with around 130,000 clones, approximately 89% of them seen once. The receptor was isolated from a woman aged 25-40 years in good health and CMV-seropositive. The sample consisted of PBMCs. The J gene is TRBJ2-7, the V gene TRBV4-2, with 9 bases lining up with TRBD2. The CDR3: CASSLTEGGGASEQYF. In DNA, the CDR3 is TGTGCCAGCAGCCTCACAGAGGGCGGGGGGGCGTCCGAGCAGTACTTC.